This section outlines one T cell receptor beta chain sequence together with its context. RNA transcripts were the template for amplifying TCR beta CDR3 regions. In the first-round RT-PCR of the TCR CDR3, the HTBI primer set was used. TCRdb used MiXCR to reprocess the multiplex PCR reads, holding one entry per CDR3 protein. The repertoire holds 500,000 to 650,000 distinct CDR3 sequences, with around 15% as singletons. This entry is derived from a study of T cells in Graves' hyperthyroidism and ophthalmopathy. Uncontrolled infection, other autoimmune disease, pregnancy and lactation each barred patients from inclusion. The authors obtained PBMCs from about 9.5 ml of fresh peripheral blood. Germline V CDR1 and CDR2: DFQATT, SNEGSKA (reference sequence). V was pared by 3 bases and J by 3 bases, with 8 bases of the junction left unmatched. The CDR3 extends over 18 amino acids.

This sequence joins TRBV20-1 and TRBJ2-1; 16 bases line up with TRBD2. This TCR was recovered from a woman aged 40 to 50 with Graves' hyperthyroidism. Sequenced material: blood. The DNA for the CDR3 is TGCAGTGCTAGCGGGACTAGCGGGAGGGGCACATACTACAATGAGCAGTTCTTC. Protein: CSASGTSGRGTYYNEQFF.